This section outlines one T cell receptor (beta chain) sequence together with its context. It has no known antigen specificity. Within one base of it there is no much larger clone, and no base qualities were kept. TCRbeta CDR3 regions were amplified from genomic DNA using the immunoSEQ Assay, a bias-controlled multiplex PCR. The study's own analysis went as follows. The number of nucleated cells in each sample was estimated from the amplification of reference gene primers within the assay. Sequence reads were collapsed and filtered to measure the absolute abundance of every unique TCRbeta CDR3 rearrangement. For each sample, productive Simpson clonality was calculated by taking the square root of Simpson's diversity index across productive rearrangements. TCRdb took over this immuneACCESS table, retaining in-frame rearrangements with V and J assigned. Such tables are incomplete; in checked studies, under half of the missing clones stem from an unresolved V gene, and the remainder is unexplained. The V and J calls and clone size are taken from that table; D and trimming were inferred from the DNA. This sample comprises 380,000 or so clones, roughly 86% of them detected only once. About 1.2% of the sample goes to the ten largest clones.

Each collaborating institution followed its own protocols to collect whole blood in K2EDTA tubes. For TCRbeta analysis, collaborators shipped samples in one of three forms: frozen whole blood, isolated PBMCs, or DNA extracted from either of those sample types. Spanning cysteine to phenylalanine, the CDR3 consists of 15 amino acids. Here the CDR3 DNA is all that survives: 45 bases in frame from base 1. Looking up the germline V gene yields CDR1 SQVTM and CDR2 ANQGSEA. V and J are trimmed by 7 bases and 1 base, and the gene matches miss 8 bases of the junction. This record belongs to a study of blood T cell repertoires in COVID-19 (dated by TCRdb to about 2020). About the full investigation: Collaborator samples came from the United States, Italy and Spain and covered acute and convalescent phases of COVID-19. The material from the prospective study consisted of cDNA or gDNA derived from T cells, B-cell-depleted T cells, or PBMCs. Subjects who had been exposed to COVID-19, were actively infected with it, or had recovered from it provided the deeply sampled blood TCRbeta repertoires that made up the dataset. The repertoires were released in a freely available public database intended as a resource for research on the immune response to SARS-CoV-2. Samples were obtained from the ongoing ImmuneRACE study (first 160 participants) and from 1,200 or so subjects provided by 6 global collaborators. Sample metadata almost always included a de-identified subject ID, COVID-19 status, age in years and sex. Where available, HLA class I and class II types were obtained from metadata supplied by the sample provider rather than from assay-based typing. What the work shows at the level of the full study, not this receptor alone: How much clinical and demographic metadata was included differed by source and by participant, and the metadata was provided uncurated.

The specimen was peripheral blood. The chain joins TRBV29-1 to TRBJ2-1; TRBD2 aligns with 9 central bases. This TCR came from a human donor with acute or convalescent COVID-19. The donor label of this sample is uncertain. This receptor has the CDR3 CSATRAGGSYNEQFF. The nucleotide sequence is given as TGCAGCGCGACTCGGGCGGGGGGGTCCTACAATGAGCAGTTCTTC.